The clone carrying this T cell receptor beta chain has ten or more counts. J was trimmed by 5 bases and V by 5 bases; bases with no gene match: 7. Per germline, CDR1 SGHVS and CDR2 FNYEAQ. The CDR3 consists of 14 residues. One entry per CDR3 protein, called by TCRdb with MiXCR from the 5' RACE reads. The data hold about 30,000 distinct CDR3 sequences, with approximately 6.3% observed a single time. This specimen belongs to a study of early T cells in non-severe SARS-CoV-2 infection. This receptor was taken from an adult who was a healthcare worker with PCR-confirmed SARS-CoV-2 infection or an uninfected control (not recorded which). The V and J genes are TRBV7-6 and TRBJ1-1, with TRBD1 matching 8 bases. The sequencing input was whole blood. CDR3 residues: CASSPSDRVTEAFF. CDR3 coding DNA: TGTGCCAGCAGCCCCTCGGACAGGGTTACTGAAGCTTTCTTT.